The 4 T cell receptor beta chains in this list originate from one sample, sequenced in a study of cytomegalovirus exposure and HLA in healthy donors (dated by TCRdb to 2015 to 2018). The receptor library was made with the immunoSEQ multiplex PCR assay. For the multiplex PCR, a mixture combining 60 forward primers for TCR Vbeta segments and 13 reverse primers for TCR Jbeta segments was used. Held by TCRdb, this immuneACCESS table contains in-frame sequences only and omits some clones. Under half of the omission traces to an unresolved V gene where checked; the cause of the rest is unknown. The sample table lists 85,000 to 110,000 clones, roughly 80% of them with a count of one. The ten top clones hold approximately 4% of the sample. The sample was PBMCs. Receptor source: a man aged 45-65 years in good health and CMV-seropositive.

The chain uses TRBV7-6 and TRBJ2-2, with D unresolved. In germline, CDR1 is SGHVS, CDR2 FNYEAQ. V was pared by 1 base and J by 4 bases, with 19 bases between. CDR3 length: 18 residues. This CDR3 is CASSLDSRSPELTGELFF. The CDR3 DNA is TGTGCCAGCAGCTTAGACAGTAGGTCCCCAGAACTCACCGGGGAGCTGTTTTTT.

The chain recombines TRBV6-1 with TRBJ2-7; possibly TRBD1 for D (6 bases). Deletions cut 1 base from V and 5 bases from J, with 12 bases between. CDR1 MNHNS and CDR2 SASEGT come from the germline V gene. CDR3 length equals 14 residues. CDR3 sequence (DNA): TGTGCCAGCAGTGAAGGAGGGGGAACCCACGAGCAGTACTTC. The encoded protein is CASSEGGGTHEQYF.

The chain joins TRBV6-1 to TRBJ1-2; tentative D call: TRBD1 (6 bases). V lost 6 bases and J lost 5, with 19 bases in between. This CDR3 is built from 15 residues. The germline gives CDR1 MNHNS, CDR2 SASEGT. CDR3 DNA: TGTGCCAGCAGCGTTTCCGGGACAAACCTATATGGCTACACCTTC. Amino acids: CASSVSGTNLYGYTF.

This clone was seen a few times. This chain uses TRBV18 with TRBJ2-3; D gene uncertain. This CDR3 region has 13 residues. V shed 6 bases and J shed 4 bases, with 11 bases lying between them. Germline CDR1 and CDR2: KGHSH and LQKENI. The CDR3 DNA sequence: TGTGCCAGCTCCCGGGTCGAAGCAGATACGCAGTATTTT. This codes for CASSRVEADTQYF.